These 11 T cell receptor beta chains originate from one sample sequenced in a study of T-cell reconstitution after alpha-beta-depleted transplantation in children. Researchers prepared the TCRbeta library using unique molecular identifiers, the study reports. Each CDR3 protein is one row after TCRdb ran MiXCR on the PCR reads. The table has fewer than 700,000 distinct CDR3 sequences, 20% to 25% seen once; the top ten hold 13% to 15%. The sequencing used PBMCs, mostly from graft donor cells, collected 360 days after TCRalphabeta/CD19-depleted stem cell transplant. The receptors derive from a boy less than two years old who had a stem cell transplant for acute myeloid leukemia, so the T cells may come from the graft donor.

This chain links TRBV12-3 or TRBV12-4 with TRBJ2-3, with 8 nucleotides matching TRBD2. The V and J ends lost 6 bases and 0 bases, in that order; junction bases with no gene match: 14. The CDR3 totals 18 residues. CDR3 nucleotide sequence: TGTGCCAGCAGGACCGGGACTAGGGTCCCCTCTAGCACAGATACGCAGTATTTT. It translates to CASRTGTRVPSSTDTQYF.

This clonotype occurred many times. The rearrangement uses TRBV7-2 and TRBJ1-6; unclear D gene. The V end was cut by 3 bases, the J end by 7 bases, with 4 bases between. The CDR3 length is 12 residues. Germline CDR1 is SGHTA and CDR2 is FQGNSA. CDR3 DNA: TGTGCCAGCAGCTTTCCGAATTCACCCCTCCACTTT. It is translated as CASSFPNSPLHF. The whole variable domain, filled in from reference TRBV7-2 and TRBJ1-6, reads GAGVSQSPSNKVTEKGKDVELRCDPISGHTALYWYRQSLGQGLEFLIYFQGNSAPDKSGLPSDRFSAERTGGSVSTLTIQRTQQEDSAVYLCASSFPNSPLHFGNGTRLTVT.

The CDR3 reads CASRYGPNTGELFF. CDR3 nucleotides: TGTGCCAGCAGATACGGACCGAACACCGGGGAGCTGTTTTTT. The chain combines TRBV12-3 or TRBV12-4 with TRBJ2-2; D not resolved. Deletions cut 6 bases from V and 0 bases from J, with 8 bases between. The CDR3 is made up of 14 amino acids.

This clonotype was seen only a few times. V and J are TRBV20-1 and TRBJ1-2, with no clear D. The CDR3 has 13 amino acids. Trimming removed 4 bases from V and 3 bases from J, with 12 bases in between. Germline values: CDR1 DFQATT, CDR2 SNEGSKA (reference sequence). The DNA for the CDR3 is TGCAGTGCTAAGACTCAGGTTCACTATGGCTACACCTTC. Its protein product is CSAKTQVHYGYTF.

The rearrangement uses TRBV24-1 and TRBJ2-2; 8 nucleotides align to TRBD1. The CDR3 sequence is 13 residues long. V lost 9 bases and J lost 7; bases outside the gene matches: 6. Per germline, CDR1 KGHDR and CDR2 SFDVKD. The CDR3 is CATADRGHGELFF. CDR3 nucleotides: TGTGCCACCGCAGACAGGGGACACGGGGAGCTGTTTTTT.

This clonotype was seen a handful of times. The chain joins TRBV20-1 to TRBJ1-1; a weak D match, TRBD1 (6 bases). V lost 3 bases to trimming and J lost 3 bases, with 14 bases between them. The CDR3 runs 14 residues. Germline CDR1 reads DFQATT; CDR2 reads SNEGSKA (reference sequence). The CDR3 region is CSARVLTGDTEAFF. CDR3 in DNA: TGCAGTGCTAGGGTTTTGACAGGAGACACTGAAGCTTTCTTT.

The genes are TRBV5-4 and TRBJ2-1; 9 bases are a match to TRBD2. Germline V gene sequence: CDR1 SGHNT, CDR2 YYREEE (reference sequence). The CDR3 length is 16 residues. Trimming cost V 1 base and J 3 bases; bases outside gene matches: 5. The CDR3 sequence: CASSLSTAGGYNEQFF. For the CDR3, the DNA is TGTGCCAGCAGCTTGTCCACAGCGGGGGGCTACAATGAGCAGTTCTTC.

This rearrangement joins TRBV2 to TRBJ1-1; the D is unclear. This CDR3 is built from 15 residues. V was cut by 3 bases and J by 5 bases, with 16 bases left in between. CDR1 SNHLY and CDR2 FYNNEI come from the germline V gene. As DNA, the CDR3 is TGTGCCAGCAGTGATAGGACCCCTGGAAAGACTGAAGCTTTCTTT. Translating it yields CASSDRTPGKTEAFF.

The table lists this clonotype with a few counts. This chain joins TRBV5-5 and TRBJ2-7; D uncertain. The germline gives CDR1 SGHKS, CDR2 YYEKEE (reference sequence). The CDR3 covers 13 residues. V lost 0 bases to trimming and J lost 3 bases, with 7 bases between them. The CDR3 DNA reads TGTGCCAGCAGCTTGGAAGGGCGCTACGAGCAGTACGTC. The encoded protein is CASSLEGRYEQYV.

This clonotype showed up many times. The CDR3 here is CASSLIARKTQYF. CDR3 nucleotide sequence: TGTGCCAGCAGCTTAATAGCCAGGAAGACCCAGTACTTC. The V gene is TRBV7-2, the J gene TRBJ2-5; no reliable D call. Trimming stripped 2 bases from V and 6 bases from J, with 10 bases between. Germline lookup yields CDR1 SGHTA and CDR2 FQGNSA. The CDR3 is 13 amino acids. Drawing the rest from reference TRBV7-2 and TRBJ2-5, the complete variable domain is GAGVSQSPSNKVTEKGKDVELRCDPISGHTALYWYRQSLGQGLEFLIYFQGNSAPDKSGLPSDRFSAERTGGSVSTLTIQRTQQEDSAVYLCASSLIARKTQYFGPGTRLLVL.

This clonotype was detected ten times or more. CDR3 nucleotides: TGTGCCAGCAGTACCTTCGAGGAGTCAAGCACAGATACGCAGTATTTT. It encodes CASSTFEESSTDTQYF. The V and J genes are TRBV12-3 or TRBV12-4 and TRBJ2-3; D uncertain. The CDR3 sequence is 16 residues long. Trimming took 5 bases from V and 0 from J, leaving 15 bases between them.